These 28 T cell receptor beta chains share one sample of origin, sequenced in a study of HIV-infected patients and healthy controls. No cell fractionation was done, so the repertoire covers all unsorted peripheral blood T cells. Around 500 ng RNA was reverse transcribed with alpha and beta constant-region primers. Alpha and beta chain libraries were made separately by chain-specific third strand synthesis with multiplexing indices. TCRdb used MiXCR to reprocess the 5' RACE reads, holding one entry per CDR3 protein. The sample yields about 17,000 distinct CDR3 sequences, approximately 5.8% seen once. The specimen sequenced was blood. The source of these receptors is an adult in good health.

The chain recombines TRBV5-4 with TRBJ1-4, with D possibly being TRBD1 (5 bases). The CDR3 contains 15 residues. Trimming took off 10 bases at V and 8 bases at J, with 24 bases between the two ends. CDR1 SGHNT and CDR2 YYREEE come from the germline V gene (reference sequence). CDR3 DNA: TGTGCCTATTTTGGACGGGGCGGGTCGGGCGAAAAACTGTTTTTT. It codes for CAYFGRGGSGEKLFF.

Ten or more counts support this clonotype. V usage is TRBV14 and J usage is TRBJ1-1; a weak D match, TRBD1 (5 bases). CDR3 length: 16 amino acids. The germline gives CDR1 SGHDN, CDR2 FVKESK. V was cut by 6 bases and J by 0 bases, with 17 bases left in between. The CDR3 here is CASSQPYGGLNTEAFF. CDR3 coding DNA: TGTGCCAGCAGTCAACCTTACGGGGGGTTGAACACTGAAGCTTTCTTT. Full variable domain (remainder filled in from reference TRBV14 and TRBJ1-1): EAGVTQFPSHSVIEKGQTVTLRCDPISGHDNLYWYRRVMGKEIKFLLHFVKESKQDESGMPNNRFLAERTGGTYSTLKVQPAELEDSGVYFCASSQPYGGLNTEAFFGQGTRLTVV.

This clonotype came up many times. The chain has TRBV5-4 and TRBJ2-3, with 11 bases identical to TRBD2. Germline CDR1 is SGHNT and CDR2 is YYREEE (reference sequence). J lost 1 base, V lost 8 bases, and 6 bases had no gene match. This CDR3 is built from 15 residues. This CDR3 is CASSRSGGGTDTQYF. CDR3 nucleotide sequence: TGTGCCAGTTCACGTAGCGGGGGGGGCACAGATACGCAGTATTTT.

The chain couples TRBV19 to TRBJ1-5, with D uncertain. Germline CDR1 reads LNHDA; CDR2 reads SQIVND (reference sequence). V was pared by 0 bases and J by 4 bases, with 13 bases between. The CDR3 consists of 16 residues. In nucleotides, the CDR3 is TGTGCCAGTAGTATAGAAGGAGGGCGTCAGAATCAGCCCCAGCATTTT. Residues: CASSIEGGRQNQPQHF.

This clonotype turned up a few times. V is TRBV20-1 and J is TRBJ1-1; 8 bases match TRBD1. V was pared by 5 bases and J by 10 bases, with 15 bases of the junction left unmatched. There are 14 residues in the CDR3. CDR1 DFQATT and CDR2 SNEGSKA come from the germline V gene (reference sequence). CDR3 in amino acids: CSADSGQVSFGAFF. For the CDR3, the DNA is TGCAGTGCTGATTCGGGACAGGTATCTTTTGGAGCTTTCTTT.

There are many counts of this clonotype. The chain joins TRBV5-1 to TRBJ2-3; D remains unclear. V lost 0 bases to trimming and J lost 2 bases, with 13 bases between them. Germline loops: CDR1 SGHRS, CDR2 YFSETQ. The CDR3 extends over 16 amino acids. The CDR3 DNA sequence: TGCGCCAGCAGCTTGGAAACCCGAGTCTACACAGATACGCAGTATTTT. It translates to CASSLETRVYTDTQYF.

This clonotype was detected many times. The rearrangement links TRBV28 to TRBJ2-3; D is unclear. V lost 8 bases to trimming and J lost 3 bases, with 6 bases between them. The germline V gene encodes CDR1 MDHEN and CDR2 SYDVKM. The CDR3 totals 11 residues. CDR3 protein: CASGKTDTQYF. DNA of the CDR3: TGTGCCAGCGGGAAAACAGATACGCAGTATTTT.

In this sample, this clonotype turned up many times. This chain links TRBV11-2 with TRBJ2-3, with unresolved D. The germline CDR1 and CDR2 sequences are SGHAT and FQNNGV. V was clipped by 5 bases and J by 6 bases, with 15 bases between them. This CDR3 contains 14 residues. Written as DNA, the CDR3 is TGTGCCAGCAGCCCAGGACCGCCGAGGGATACGCAGTATTTT. Protein: CASSPGPPRDTQYF.

In its sample, this clonotype was seen many times. The CDR3 bases are TGTGCCAGCAGCGTAGAACGGGGTAGCGGGGAGACCCAGTACTTC. Its protein is CASSVERGSGETQYF. V usage is TRBV9 and J usage is TRBJ2-5; 7 nucleotides match TRBD2. The CDR3 is made up of 15 amino acids. Looked up from germline, CDR1 is SGDLS and CDR2 is YYNGEE. V lost 0 bases, J lost 5 bases, and 7 bases stayed unmatched.

This clonotype came up many times. The genes are TRBV6-5 and TRBJ1-4; TRBD1 matches at 11 bases. V shed 5 bases, J shed 4 bases, and the junction held 9 bases outside the gene matches. The CDR3 is 17 residues long. Germline V CDR1 and CDR2: MNHEY, SVGAGI. CDR3 nucleotides: TGTGCCAGCAGTCGCCGGACAGGGGGCGTCCGTAATGAAAAACTGTTTTTT. It specifies CASSRRTGGVRNEKLFF.

In this sample, this clonotype turned up many times. The rearrangement joins TRBV3-1 to TRBJ1-1; D not resolved. V was shortened by 1 base and J by 1 base, with 4 bases between the two germline ends. Germline CDR1 LGHDT, CDR2 YNNKEL (reference sequence). The CDR3 length is 13 residues. CDR3 region: CASSQVWNTEAFF. The CDR3 region has the DNA TGTGCCAGCAGCCAAGTCTGGAACACTGAAGCTTTCTTT.

This clonotype has at least ten counts. The chain employs TRBV7-2 and TRBJ2-1; D is unresolved. V was pared by 1 base and J by 3 bases, with 1 base between. The length of the CDR3 is 12 residues. Germline-derived CDR1 and CDR2 are SGHTA and FQGNSA. CDR3 region: CASSLGYNEQFF. The CDR3 coding sequence is TGTGCCAGCAGCTTAGGCTACAATGAGCAGTTCTTC.

This clonotype was picked up many times. The rearrangement uses TRBV5-4 and TRBJ2-3; a possible D gene is TRBD2 (7 bases). The CDR3 loop spans 15 amino acids. Germline lookup yields CDR1 SGHNT and CDR2 YYREEE (reference sequence). V was pared by 5 bases and J by 3 bases, with 16 bases between. CDR3 DNA: TGTGCCAGCAGTCCGGGGGGCCGTCTAACAGATACGCAGTATTTT. Translation gives CASSPGGRLTDTQYF.

This clonotype is categorized as medium-sized. V usage is TRBV6-5 and J usage is TRBJ2-2, with 7 bases fitting TRBD2. The CDR3 has 16 amino acids. The V segment lost 0 bases and the J segment 1 base; nucleotides outside the gene matches: 2. The germline gives CDR1 MNHEY, CDR2 SVGAGI. The CDR3 bases are TGTGCCAGCAGTTACTCGGGAGGGGAGAACACCGGGGAGCTGTTTTTT. Translated: CASSYSGGENTGELFF.

This clonotype was observed at least ten times. The V and J genes are TRBV2 and TRBJ1-2, with TRBD1 as a possible D gene (5 bases). Germline V gives CDR1 SNHLY, CDR2 FYNNEI. The CDR3 is 15 residues long. V shed 3 bases and J shed 1 base, with 12 bases lying between them. CDR3 amino acids: CASSDSTAVNYGYTF. CDR3 nucleotide sequence: TGTGCCAGCAGTGACTCGACAGCCGTTAACTATGGCTACACCTTC. The full variable domain, rest sourced from reference TRBV2 and TRBJ1-2, is EPEVTQTPSHQVTQMGQEVILRCVPISNHLYFYWYRQILGQKVEFLVSFYNNEISEKSEIFDDQFSVERPDGSNFTLKIRSTKLEDSAMYFCASSDSTAVNYGYTFGSGTRLTVV.

This clonotype has ten or more counts. The chain carries TRBV20-1 and TRBJ1-6; D possibly corresponds to TRBD1 (6 bases). The CDR3 loop spans 14 amino acids. Germline V gene sequence: CDR1 DFQATT, CDR2 SNEGSKA (reference sequence). V lost 6 bases and J lost 7, with 16 bases in between. CDR3 in DNA: TGCAGTGCGCCCGGAGGGGGGAGGAATTCACCCCTCCACTTT. This translates into CSAPGGGRNSPLHF.

This clonotype was seen once. The chain is built from TRBV7-9 and TRBJ1-5, with no clear D. V was cut by 1 base and J by 0 bases, with 7 bases left in between. The CDR3 is 15 residues long. Germline V gene sequence: CDR1 SEHNR, CDR2 FQNEAQ (reference sequence). The CDR3 loop is CASSLDSYSNQPQHF. In DNA form, the CDR3 reads TGTGCCAGCAGCTTAGACAGCTATAGCAATCAGCCCCAGCATTTT.

This clonotype was detected only a few times. The chain carries TRBV11-3 and TRBJ2-1; D may be TRBD1 or TRBD2 (6 bases each). The length of the CDR3 is 15 residues. The germline V and J ends were trimmed by 5 bases and 1 base, with 12 bases remaining between them. CDR1 and CDR2 from the germline V gene are SGHNT and YENEEA. CDR3 protein: CASSNKGGSYNEQFF. The CDR3 coding sequence is TGTGCCAGCAGCAACAAGGGGGGATCCTACAATGAGCAGTTCTTC.

The table lists this clonotype with a few counts. This rearrangement joins TRBV29-1 to TRBJ1-5, with 7 positions matching TRBD1. In germline, CDR1 is SQVTM, CDR2 ANQGSEA. This CDR3 spans 13 amino acids. V trimming: 6 bases; J trimming: 4 bases; junction bases outside the gene matches: 6. CDR3 sequence: CSVSQGRNQPQHF. In nucleotides, the CDR3 is TGCAGCGTATCACAGGGGCGTAATCAGCCCCAGCATTTT.

This clonotype was detected only a few times. V gene TRBV7-2 combines with J gene TRBJ1-1, with D unclear. In germline, CDR1 is SGHTA, CDR2 FQGNSA. This CDR3 is built from 12 residues. V gave up 4 bases and J gave up 2 bases, with 5 bases separating them. CDR3 protein: CASSSYNTEAFF. Here the CDR3 DNA reads TGTGCCAGCAGCTCTTATAACACTGAAGCTTTCTTT.

This clonotype occurred many times. This rearrangement joins TRBV6-1 to TRBJ2-7; D gene uncertain. Between the trimmed V and J ends, which lost 10 bases and 5 bases, there was a span of 15 bases. CDR3 length: 12 residues. The germline gives CDR1 MNHNS, CDR2 SASEGT. CDR3 region: CATHENLHEQYF. The CDR3 DNA reads TGTGCCACGCACGAGAATTTGCACGAGCAGTACTTC.

This clonotype occurred many times. The chain is built from TRBV5-1 and TRBJ2-7; unclear D gene. V lost 0 bases to trimming and J lost 0 bases, with 13 bases between them. Germline CDR1 reads SGHRS; CDR2 reads YFSETQ. CDR3 size: 16 residues. The CDR3 coding sequence is TGCGCCAGCAGCTTGGGCGGCGCCGAGAGCTCCTACGAGCAGTACTTC. Translation gives CASSLGGAESSYEQYF.

This clonotype was seen repeatedly, ten times or more. The V gene is TRBV2, the J gene TRBJ2-3; the match to TRBD2 covers 11 bases. This CDR3 region has 13 residues. Trimming at V came to 8 bases and at J to 8 bases, leaving 6 bases not matched to a gene. CDR1 SNHLY and CDR2 FYNNEI come from the germline V gene. The CDR3 protein is CASQTSGGVTQYF. In DNA, the CDR3 is TGTGCCAGCCAAACTAGCGGGGGTGTTACGCAGTATTTT.

This clonotype was seen ten or more times. The chain couples TRBV19 to TRBJ1-2; no clear D. The CDR3 covers 14 residues. CDR1 and CDR2 (germline): LNHDA, SQIVND (reference sequence). With 1 base removed from V and 4 bases from J, the gap between germline ends came to 10 bases. The CDR3 spells CASSIGRQFYGYTF. The CDR3 region has the DNA TGTGCCAGTAGTATAGGACGGCAGTTCTATGGCTACACCTTC. Looking up the rest from reference TRBV19 and TRBJ1-2 gives the full variable domain: DGGITQSPKYLFRKEGQNVTLSCEQNLNHDAMYWYRQDPGQGLRLIYYSQIVNDFQKGDIAEGYSVSREKKESFPLTVTSAQKNPTAFYLCASSIGRQFYGYTFGSGTRLTVV.

This clonotype is medium-sized by share. The V gene is TRBV7-2, the J gene TRBJ2-5; 8 nucleotides match TRBD1. The J segment lost 4 bases and the V segment lost 1 base, leaving 2 bases of the junction unmatched. The germline CDR1 and CDR2 sequences are SGHTA and FQGNSA. The CDR3 covers 14 residues. The CDR3, as DNA: TGTGCCAGCAGCTTAGTCAGGGGGCGAGAGACCCAGTACTTC. Amino acid sequence: CASSLVRGRETQYF.

This clonotype was counted at least ten times. The CDR3 spells CASSVGVSTDTQYF. CDR3 sequence (DNA): TGTGCCAGCAGCGTAGGGGTTAGCACAGATACGCAGTATTTT. The chain is built from TRBV9 and TRBJ2-3; D not resolved. The length of the CDR3 is 14 residues. Trimming took 0 bases from V and 0 from J, leaving 5 bases between them. The V gene's germline CDR1 is SGDLS and CDR2 YYNGEE. Based on the CDR3 plus reference TRBV9 and TRBJ2-3, the full variable domain is DSGVTQTPKHLITATGQRVTLRCSPRSGDLSVYWYQQSLDQGLQFLIQYYNGEERAKGNILERFSAQQFPDLHSELNLSSLELGDSALYFCASSVGVSTDTQYFGPGTRLTVL.

V usage is TRBV7-2 and J usage is TRBJ2-1; D unclear. V gave up 2 bases and J gave up 0 bases, with 8 bases separating them. The CDR3 is 15 amino acids. The V gene's germline CDR1 is SGHTA and CDR2 FQGNSA. The CDR3 sequence is CASSLLGSSYNEQFF. In DNA form, the CDR3 reads TGTGCCAGCAGCTTACTTGGAAGCTCCTACAATGAGCAGTTCTTC.

The table lists this clonotype with many counts. The genes are TRBV2 and TRBJ1-1, with D possibly TRBD1 on 5 matching bases. In germline, CDR1 is SNHLY, CDR2 FYNNEI. Trimming took off 4 bases at V and 5 bases at J, with 14 bases between the two ends. This CDR3 contains 14 residues. This CDR3 reads CASSVPGGRTEAFF. The CDR3 bases are TGTGCCAGCAGTGTACCGGGGGGTAGGACTGAAGCTTTCTTT.